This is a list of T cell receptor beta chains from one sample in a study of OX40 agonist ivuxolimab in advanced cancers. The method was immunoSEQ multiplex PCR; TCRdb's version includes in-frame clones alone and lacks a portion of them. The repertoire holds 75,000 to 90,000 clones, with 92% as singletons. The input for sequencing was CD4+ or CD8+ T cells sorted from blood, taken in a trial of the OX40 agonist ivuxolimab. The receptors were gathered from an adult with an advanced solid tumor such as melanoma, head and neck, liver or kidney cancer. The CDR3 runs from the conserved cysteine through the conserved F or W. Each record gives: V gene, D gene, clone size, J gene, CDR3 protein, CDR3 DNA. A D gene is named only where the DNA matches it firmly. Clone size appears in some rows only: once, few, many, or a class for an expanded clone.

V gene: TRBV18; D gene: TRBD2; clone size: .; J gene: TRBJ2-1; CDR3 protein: CASSPLLAGINEQFF; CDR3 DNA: TGTGCCAGCTCACCACTGCTAGCGGGGATCAATGAGCAGTTCTTC
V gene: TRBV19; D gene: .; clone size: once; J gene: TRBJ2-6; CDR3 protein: CASKDTGANVLTF; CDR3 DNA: TGTGCCAGTAAGGACACAGGGGCCAACGTCCTGACTTTC
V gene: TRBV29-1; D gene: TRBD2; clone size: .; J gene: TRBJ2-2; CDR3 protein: CSVTSGSNTGELFF; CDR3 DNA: TGCAGCGTTACTAGCGGGTCGAACACCGGGGAGCTGTTTTTT
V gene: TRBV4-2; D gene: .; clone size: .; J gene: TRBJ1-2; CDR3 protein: CASSQDQGINYGYTF; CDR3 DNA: TGTGCCAGCAGCCAAGATCAGGGTATTAACTATGGCTACACCTTC
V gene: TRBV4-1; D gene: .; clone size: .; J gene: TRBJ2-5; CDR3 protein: CASSQEIGSRLTQYF; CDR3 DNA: TGCGCCAGCAGCCAAGAGATTGGCAGCCGTCTGACCCAGTACTTC
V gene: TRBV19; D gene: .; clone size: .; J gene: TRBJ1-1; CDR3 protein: CASSNAGGARGRSEAFF; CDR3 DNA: TGTGCCAGTAGTAATGCTGGGGGCGCAAGGGGAAGGAGTGAAGCTTTCTTT
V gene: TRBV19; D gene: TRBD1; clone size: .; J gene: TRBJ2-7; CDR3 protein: CASSRTGGHIGEQYF; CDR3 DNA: TGTGCCAGTAGTAGGACAGGGGGACATATCGGAGAGCAGTACTTC
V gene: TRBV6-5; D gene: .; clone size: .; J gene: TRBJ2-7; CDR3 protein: CASSPRSGEQYF; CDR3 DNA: TGTGCCAGCAGTCCCCGCAGCGGCGAGCAGTACTTC
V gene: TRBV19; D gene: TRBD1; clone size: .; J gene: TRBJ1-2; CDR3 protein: CASTPRGQNYGYTF; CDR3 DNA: TGTGCCAGTACCCCAAGGGGACAGAACTATGGCTACACCTTC
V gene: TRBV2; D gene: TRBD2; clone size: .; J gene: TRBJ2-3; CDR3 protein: CASKLAENTDTQYF; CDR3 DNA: TGTGCCAGCAAGCTAGCGGAGAACACAGATACGCAGTATTTT
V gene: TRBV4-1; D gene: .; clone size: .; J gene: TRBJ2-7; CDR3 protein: CASRTRDLSYEQYF; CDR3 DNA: TGCGCCAGCAGGACCCGGGACTTATCCTACGAGCAGTACTTC
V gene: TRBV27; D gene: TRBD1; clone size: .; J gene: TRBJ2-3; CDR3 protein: CASSSQGTDTQYF; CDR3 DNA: TGTGCCAGCAGTTCACAGGGGACAGATACGCAGTATTTT
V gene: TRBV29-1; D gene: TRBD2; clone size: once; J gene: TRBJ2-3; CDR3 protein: CSVVAGGTDTQYF; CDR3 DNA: TGCAGCGTTGTTGCGGGAGGGACAGATACGCAGTATTTT
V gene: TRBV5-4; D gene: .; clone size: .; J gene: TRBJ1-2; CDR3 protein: CASSPRGALLNGYTF; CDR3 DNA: TGTGCCAGCAGCCCCCGGGGGGCCTTACTAAATGGCTACACCTTC
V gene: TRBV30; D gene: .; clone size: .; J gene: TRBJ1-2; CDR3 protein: CAWSSGRDYGYTF; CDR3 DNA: TGTGCCTGGAGTTCGGGCAGGGACTATGGCTACACCTTC
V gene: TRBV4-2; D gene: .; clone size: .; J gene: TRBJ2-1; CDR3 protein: CASSREAPPGERYNEQFF; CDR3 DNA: TGTGCCAGCAGCCGCGAGGCCCCGCCAGGGGAACGCTACAATGAGCAGTTCTTC
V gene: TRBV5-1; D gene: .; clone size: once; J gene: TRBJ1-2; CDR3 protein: CASSLATGTYGYTF; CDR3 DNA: TGCGCCAGCAGCTTGGCGACAGGCACCTATGGCTACACCTTC
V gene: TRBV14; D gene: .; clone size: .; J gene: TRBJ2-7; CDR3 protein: CASSQDYRPPTGEQYF; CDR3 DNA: TGTGCCAGCAGCCAAGATTACAGGCCCCCCACGGGTGAGCAGTACTTC
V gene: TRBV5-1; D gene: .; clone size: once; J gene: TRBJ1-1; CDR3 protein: CASSVDGNTEAFF; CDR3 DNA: TGCGCCAGCAGCGTCGACGGGAACACTGAAGCTTTCTTT
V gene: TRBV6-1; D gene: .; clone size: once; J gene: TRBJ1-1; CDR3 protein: CASSTLLAEAFF; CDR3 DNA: TGTGCCAGCAGTACGCTTTTGGCTGAAGCTTTCTTT
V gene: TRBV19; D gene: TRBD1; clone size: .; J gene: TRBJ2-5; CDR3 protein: CASSPGQGRGGETQYF; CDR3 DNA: TGTGCCAGTAGTCCCGGACAGGGACGGGGAGGAGAGACCCAGTACTTC
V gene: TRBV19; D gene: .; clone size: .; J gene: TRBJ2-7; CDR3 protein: CASSQNGAYEQYF; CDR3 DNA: TGTGCCAGTAGCCAGAATGGGGCCTACGAGCAGTACTTC
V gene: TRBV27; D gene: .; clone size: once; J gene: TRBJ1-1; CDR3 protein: CASSRRRNTEAFF; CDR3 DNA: TGTGCCAGCAGCAGACGGAGGAACACTGAAGCTTTCTTT
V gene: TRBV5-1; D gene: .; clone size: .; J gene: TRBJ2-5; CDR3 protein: CASSWDKTRETQYF; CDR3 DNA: TGCGCCAGCTCCTGGGACAAGACCCGGGAGACCCAGTACTTC
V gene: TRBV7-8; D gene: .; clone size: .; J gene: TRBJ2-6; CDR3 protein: CASSLESRRANVLTF; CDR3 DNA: TGTGCCAGCAGCTTAGAGTCCAGGAGAGCCAACGTCCTGACTTTC
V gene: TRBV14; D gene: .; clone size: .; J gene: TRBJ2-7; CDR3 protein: CASSRRWGLDEQYF; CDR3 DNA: TGTGCCAGCAGCCGTAGGTGGGGATTGGACGAGCAGTACTTC
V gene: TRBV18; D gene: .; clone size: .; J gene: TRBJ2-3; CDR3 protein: CASSPSSTDTQYF; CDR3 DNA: TGTGCCAGCTCACCCTCTAGCACAGATACGCAGTATTTT
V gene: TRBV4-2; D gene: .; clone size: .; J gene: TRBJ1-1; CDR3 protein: CASSLEGHENTEAFF; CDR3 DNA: TGTGCCAGCAGCCTCGAGGGTCATGAGAACACTGAAGCTTTCTTT
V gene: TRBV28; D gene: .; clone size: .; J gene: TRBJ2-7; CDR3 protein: CASSLLGGHSYEQYF; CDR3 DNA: TGTGCCAGCAGTCTACTAGGGGGACATTCCTACGAGCAGTACTTC
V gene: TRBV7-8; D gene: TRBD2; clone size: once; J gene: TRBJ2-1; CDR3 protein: CASSSISGRGWNEQFF; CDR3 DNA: TGTGCCAGCAGTTCAATCTCCGGGAGGGGTTGGAATGAGCAGTTCTTC
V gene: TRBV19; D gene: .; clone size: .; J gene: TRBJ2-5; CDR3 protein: CASSIGRTQETQYF; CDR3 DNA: TGTGCCAGTAGTATAGGCAGGACGCAAGAGACCCAGTACTTC
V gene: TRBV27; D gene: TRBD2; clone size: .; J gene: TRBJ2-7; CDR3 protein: CASSHPFLPLAGAVYEQYF; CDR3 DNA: TGTGCCAGCAGTCACCCCTTTCTTCCGCTAGCGGGAGCAGTCTACGAGCAGTACTTC
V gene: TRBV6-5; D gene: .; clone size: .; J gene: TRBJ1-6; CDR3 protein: CATHKTAVYNSPLHF; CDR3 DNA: TGTGCCACACATAAGACAGCCGTGTATAATTCACCCCTCCACTTT
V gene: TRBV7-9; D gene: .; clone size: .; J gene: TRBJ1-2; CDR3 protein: CASSFQGYGYTF; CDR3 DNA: TGTGCCAGCAGCTTTCAGGGCTATGGCTACACCTTC
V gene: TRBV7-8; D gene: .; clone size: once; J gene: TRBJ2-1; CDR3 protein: CASSSRDSAYNEQFF; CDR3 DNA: TGTGCCAGCAGCTCCAGGGATTCGGCGTACAATGAGCAGTTCTTC
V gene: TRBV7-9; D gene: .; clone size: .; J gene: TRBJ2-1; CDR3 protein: CASSPYLSSNEQFF; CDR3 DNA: TGTGCCAGCAGCCCCTATCTCAGTAGCAATGAGCAGTTCTTC
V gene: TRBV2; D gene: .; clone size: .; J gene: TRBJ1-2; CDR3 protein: CASSVVKSYGYTF; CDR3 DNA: TGTGCCAGCAGTGTCGTCAAGAGCTATGGCTACACCTTC
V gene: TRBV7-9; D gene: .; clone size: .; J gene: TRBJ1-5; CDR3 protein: CASAGGNQPQHF; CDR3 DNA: TGTGCCTCCGCGGGGGGCAATCAGCCCCAGCATTTT
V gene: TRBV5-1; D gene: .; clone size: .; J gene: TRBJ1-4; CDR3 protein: CASSLGDPRGEKLFF; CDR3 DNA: TGCGCCAGCAGCTTGGGGGACCCCCGAGGTGAAAAACTGTTTTTT
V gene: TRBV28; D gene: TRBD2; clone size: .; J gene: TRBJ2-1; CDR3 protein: CASNPSGRSYNEQFF; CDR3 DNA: TGTGCCAGCAACCCAAGCGGGAGGTCCTACAATGAGCAGTTCTTC
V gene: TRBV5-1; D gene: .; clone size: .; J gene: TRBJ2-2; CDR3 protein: CASSLGLTGELFF; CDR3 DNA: TGCGCCAGCAGCTTGGGACTTACCGGGGAGCTGTTTTTT
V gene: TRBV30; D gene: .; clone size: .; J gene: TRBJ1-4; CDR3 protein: CAWRAQGGEKLFF; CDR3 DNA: TGTGCCTGGAGAGCGCAGGGTGGGGAAAAACTGTTTTTT
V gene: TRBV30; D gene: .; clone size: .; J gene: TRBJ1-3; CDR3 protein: CAWGMAAGNTIYF; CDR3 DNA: TGTGCCTGGGGAATGGCGGCTGGAAACACCATATATTTT
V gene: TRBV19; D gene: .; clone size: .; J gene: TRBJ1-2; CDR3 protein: CASFRTGYYGYTF; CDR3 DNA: TGTGCCAGTTTCCGAACAGGGTACTATGGCTACACCTTC
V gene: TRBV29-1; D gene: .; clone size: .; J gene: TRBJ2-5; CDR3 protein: CSVERVRGSETQYF; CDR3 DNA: TGCAGCGTTGAAAGGGTGCGGGGTTCGGAGACCCAGTACTTC
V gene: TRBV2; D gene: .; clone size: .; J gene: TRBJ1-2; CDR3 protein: CARDSPNYGYTF; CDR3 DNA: TGTGCCAGGGACAGTCCTAACTATGGCTACACCTTC
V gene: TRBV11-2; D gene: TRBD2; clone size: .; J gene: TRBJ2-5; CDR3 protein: CASSLRTSGSQETQYF; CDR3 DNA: TGTGCCAGCAGTCTCCGGACTAGCGGGAGCCAAGAGACCCAGTACTTC
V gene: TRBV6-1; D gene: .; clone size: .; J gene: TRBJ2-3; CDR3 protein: CASSEVQTDTQYF; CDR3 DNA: TGTGCCAGCAGTGAAGTCCAGACAGATACGCAGTATTTT
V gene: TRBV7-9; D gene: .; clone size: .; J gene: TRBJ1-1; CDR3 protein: CASSLQGSNTEAFF; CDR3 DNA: TGTGCCAGCAGCTTGCAGGGGTCGAACACTGAAGCTTTCTTT
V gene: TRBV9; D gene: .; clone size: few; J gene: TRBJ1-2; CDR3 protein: CASSVVAGEGYGYTF; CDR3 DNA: TGTGCCAGCAGCGTAGTAGCAGGGGAGGGCTATGGCTACACCTTC
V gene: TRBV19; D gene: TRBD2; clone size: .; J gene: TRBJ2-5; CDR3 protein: CASSSGGGEIQTQYF; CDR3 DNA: TGTGCCAGTAGTTCCGGGGGGGGCGAGATACAGACCCAGTACTTC
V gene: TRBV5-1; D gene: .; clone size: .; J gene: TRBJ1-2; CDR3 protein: CASSQAGANTNYGYTF; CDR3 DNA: TGCGCCAGCAGCCAGGCGGGGGCGAATACTAACTATGGCTACACCTTC
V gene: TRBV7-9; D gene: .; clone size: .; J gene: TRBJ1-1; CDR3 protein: CASSILVGTEAFF; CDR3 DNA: TGTGCCAGCAGCATCCTGGTGGGCACTGAAGCTTTCTTT
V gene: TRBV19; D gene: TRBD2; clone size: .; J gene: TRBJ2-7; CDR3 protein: CASKGREFAEEQYF; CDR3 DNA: TGTGCCAGTAAGGGGCGGGAGTTTGCGGAGGAGCAGTACTTC
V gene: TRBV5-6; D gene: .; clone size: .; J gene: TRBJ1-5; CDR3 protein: CASSLYRNQPQHF; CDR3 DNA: TGTGCCAGCAGCTTGTACAGAAATCAGCCCCAGCATTTT
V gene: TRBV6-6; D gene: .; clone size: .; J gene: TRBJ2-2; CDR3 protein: CASSYSVGARGGELFF; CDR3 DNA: TGTGCCAGCAGTTACTCGGTCGGGGCCAGGGGCGGGGAGCTGTTTTTT
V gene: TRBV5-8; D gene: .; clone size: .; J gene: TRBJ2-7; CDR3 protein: CASSLVVYEQYF; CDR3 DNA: TGTGCCAGCAGCTTGGTTGTTTACGAGCAGTACTTC